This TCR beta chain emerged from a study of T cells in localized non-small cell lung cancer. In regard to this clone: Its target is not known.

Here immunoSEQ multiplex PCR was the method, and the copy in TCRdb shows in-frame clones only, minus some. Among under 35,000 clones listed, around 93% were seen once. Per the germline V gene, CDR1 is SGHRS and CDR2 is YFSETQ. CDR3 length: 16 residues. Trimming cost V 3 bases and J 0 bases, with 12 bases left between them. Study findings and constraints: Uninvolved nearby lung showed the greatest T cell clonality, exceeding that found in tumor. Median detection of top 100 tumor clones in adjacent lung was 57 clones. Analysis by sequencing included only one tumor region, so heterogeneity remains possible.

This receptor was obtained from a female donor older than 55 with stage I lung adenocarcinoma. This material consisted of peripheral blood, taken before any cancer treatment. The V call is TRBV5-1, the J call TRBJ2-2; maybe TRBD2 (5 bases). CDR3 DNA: TGCGCCAGCAGCTCCGGGGAGTTTTCGAACACCGGGGAGCTGTTTTTT. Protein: CASSSGEFSNTGELFF.